Shown below are 7 T cell receptor beta chains from a single sample sequenced in a study of blood T cell repertoires in COVID-19. TCRdb's table, derived via immunoSEQ multiplex PCR, lists solely in-frame clones and lacks some. This table holds about 170,000 clones, about 88% found once. Sequences were obtained from peripheral blood. Every receptor here comes from a man aged 50-60 years who had recovered from COVID-19.

The CDR3 reads CASSLSGQGNQPQHF. The CDR3 nucleotides read TGTGCCAGCAGTTTATCTGGGCAGGGCAATCAGCCCCAGCATTTT. This rearrangement joins TRBV27 to TRBJ1-5; D call uncertain. Trimming left V 0 bases short and J 2 bases short, with 8 bases between. Germline V gene sequence: CDR1 MNHEY, CDR2 SMNVEV (reference sequence). The CDR3 runs 15 residues.

This chain uses TRBV19 with TRBJ2-5; 11 nucleotides match TRBD1. This CDR3 has 13 residues. From germline, CDR1 is LNHDA and CDR2 SQIVND (reference sequence). V shed 9 bases and J 4 bases; nucleotides not matched to a gene: 4. CDR3 sequence: CASKDRGRETQYF. As DNA, the CDR3 is TGTGCCAGCAAGGACAGGGGGCGAGAGACCCAGTACTTC. Full variable domain (missing parts from reference TRBV19 and TRBJ2-5): DGGITQSPKYLFRKEGQNVTLSCEQNLNHDAMYWYRQDPGQGLRLIYYSQIVNDFQKGDIAEGYSVSREKKESFPLTVTSAQKNPTAFYLCASKDRGRETQYFGPGTRLLVL.

The V gene is TRBV5-8, the J gene TRBJ2-1; D perhaps matches TRBD2 (6 bases). Germline CDR1 and CDR2: SGHTS and YDEGEE. Deletions cut 0 bases from V and 7 bases from J, with 17 bases between. CDR3 length: 16 residues. CDR3 protein: CASSLALQLASNEQFF. As DNA, the CDR3 is TGTGCCAGCAGCTTGGCCCTTCAACTAGCTTCAAATGAGCAGTTCTTC.

This rearrangement joins TRBV7-8 to TRBJ1-2; D gene ambiguous. Trimming pared 5 bases from V and 8 bases from J, leaving 15 bases between. This CDR3 has 13 amino acids. Germline loops: CDR1 SGHVS, CDR2 FQNEAQ. The CDR3: CASSPSAYRGYTF. The CDR3, as DNA: TGTGCCAGCAGCCCTAGTGCGTATAGGGGCTACACCTTC.

The chain couples TRBV9 to TRBJ2-2, with 7 nucleotides matching TRBD1. Germline V gene lookup returns CDR1 SGDLS and CDR2 YYNGEE. Germline trimming cut 5 bases from V and 3 bases from J; bases unmatched to any gene: 7. The CDR3 loop spans 15 amino acids. The CDR3 is CASSEDRSDTGELFF. The CDR3 nucleotides are TGTGCCAGCAGTGAGGACAGGAGCGACACCGGGGAGCTGTTTTTT.

The CDR3 loop is CASSDIGQGGVQYF. The CDR3 nucleotides read TGTGCCAGTAGTGACATCGGACAGGGTGGGGTGCAGTACTTC. The chain is built from TRBV19 and TRBJ2-7; 8 bases fit TRBD1. The CDR3 loop spans 14 amino acids. The germline gives CDR1 LNHDA, CDR2 SQIVND (reference sequence). V trimming: 5 bases; J trimming: 9 bases; junction bases outside the gene matches: 12.

The chain employs TRBV7-2 and TRBJ2-7; weak D call: TRBD2 (5 bases). Germline CDR1 and CDR2: SGHTA and FQGNSA. The V end was cut by 5 bases, the J end by 6 bases, with 29 bases between. This CDR3 is built from 18 residues. The CDR3 DNA sequence: TGTGCCAGCAGCACCTTACACCCCCACCCGGAGGTTACGGGCGAGCAGTACTTC. Translating it yields CASSTLHPHPEVTGEQYF.